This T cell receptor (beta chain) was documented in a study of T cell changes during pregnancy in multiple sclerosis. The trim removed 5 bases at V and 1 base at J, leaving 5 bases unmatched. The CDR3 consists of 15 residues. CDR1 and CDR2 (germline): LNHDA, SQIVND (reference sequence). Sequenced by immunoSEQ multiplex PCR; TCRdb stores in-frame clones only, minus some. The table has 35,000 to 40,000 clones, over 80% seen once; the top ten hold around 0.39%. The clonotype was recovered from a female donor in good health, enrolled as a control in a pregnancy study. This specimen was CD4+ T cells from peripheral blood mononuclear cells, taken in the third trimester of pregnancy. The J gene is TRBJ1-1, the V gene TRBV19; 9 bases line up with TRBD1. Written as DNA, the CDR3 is TGTGCCAGTAGTGACCGGACAGGGGAGAACACTGAAGCTTTCTTT. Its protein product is CASSDRTGENTEAFF.